The 19 T cell receptor beta chains in this list originate from one sample, sequenced in a study of shared clonotypes between healthy human individuals. Selected positively for CCR7 and CD45RO-negative, naive CD8 cells excluded terminally differentiated effector memory CD45RA+ cells. Assay: immunoSEQ multiplex PCR; the TCRdb copy retains only in-frame clones and omits some. The data hold millions of clones, with roughly 94% observed a single time. The specimen was naive CD8+ T cells sorted from blood. The receptors originated from a man between 18 and 35 years old in good health.

The CDR3 loop reads CASSLGRGTAGTQYF. The CDR3, as DNA: TGTGCCAGCAGCTTAGGGAGGGGGACAGCCGGGACCCAGTACTTC. The chain couples TRBV7-2 to TRBJ2-5, with a weak D call TRBD1 (7 bases). Trimming removed 1 base at V and 7 bases at J, with 16 bases between. CDR1 is SGHTA, CDR2 FQGNSA, per germline. The CDR3 has 15 amino acids.

The genes are TRBV6-1 and TRBJ2-7; the D is unclear. Germline CDR1 MNHNS, CDR2 SASEGT. Trimming removed 5 bases at V and 5 bases at J, with 16 bases between. This CDR3 comprises 14 residues. CDR3 protein: CASSPWTALDEQYF. The CDR3 DNA reads as TGTGCCAGCAGTCCTTGGACGGCCCTGGACGAGCAGTACTTC.

The chain has TRBV4-1 and TRBJ2-1; 10 positions agree with TRBD2. Per germline, CDR1 MGHRA and CDR2 YSYEKL. V lost 5 bases, J lost 3 bases, and 4 bases stayed unmatched. CDR3 length equals 15 residues. The CDR3 here is CASSSRTSGYNEQFF. The CDR3 nucleotides are TGCGCCAGCAGCTCCCGGACTAGCGGCTACAATGAGCAGTTCTTC.

The J gene is TRBJ2-5, the V gene TRBV23-1; 8 nucleotides align to TRBD1. TRBV23-1 qualifies as an ORF whose function is uncertain. This CDR3 has 15 residues. The ends lost 0 bases at V and 5 bases at J; junction bases unmatched: 5. The CDR3 region has the DNA TGCGCCAGCAGTCAATCGCCCAGACAGGGGGAGACCCAGTACTTC. Protein: CASSQSPRQGETQYF.

Points on this clone: This same CDR3 is encoded by further DNA sequences in the sample. V gene TRBV7-9 combines with J gene TRBJ2-7; 10 bases agree with TRBD1. Germline V gene lookup returns CDR1 SEHNR and CDR2 FQNEAQ (reference sequence). This CDR3 is 13 amino acids long. The V segment lost 1 base and the J segment 7 bases; nucleotides outside the gene matches: 1. CDR3 in DNA: TGTGCCAGCAGCTTAGGGACAGGGGGAGAGCAGTACTTC. The encoded protein is CASSLGTGGEQYF.

This chain links TRBV4-3 with TRBJ1-6; D is perhaps TRBD1 (5 bases). This CDR3 contains 16 residues. With 0 bases removed from V and 4 bases from J, the gap between germline ends came to 10 bases. Per germline, CDR1 LGHNA and CDR2 YSLEER. The DNA for the CDR3 is TGCGCCAGCAGCCAAGATTCATCAGGGTATAATTCACCCCTCCACTTT. Amino acid sequence: CASSQDSSGYNSPLHF.

V usage is TRBV14 and J usage is TRBJ1-2; TRBD1 is a possible D gene (6 bases). The CDR3 sequence is 15 residues long. Trimming stripped 1 base from V and 8 bases from J, with 17 bases between. Germline-derived CDR1 and CDR2 are SGHDN and FVKESK. The CDR3 protein is CASSQVERAGEGYTF. Written as DNA, the CDR3 is TGTGCCAGCAGCCAAGTCGAGAGGGCAGGGGAGGGCTACACCTTC.

V usage is TRBV11-2 and J usage is TRBJ2-7, with 7 positions matching TRBD1. Germline CDR1 reads SGHAT; CDR2 reads FQNNGV. The CDR3 runs to 13 residues. The J segment lost 7 bases and the V segment lost 5 bases, leaving 8 bases of the junction unmatched. CDR3: CASSLPGTVEQYF. DNA of the CDR3: TGTGCCAGCAGCCTACCTGGGACAGTTGAGCAGTACTTC.

About this clone: Other DNA sequences from this sample encode an identical CDR3 as well. The chain employs TRBV7-9 and TRBJ2-5, with unresolved D. Trimming took 1 base from V and 3 from J, leaving 6 bases between them. Germline-derived CDR1 and CDR2 are SEHNR and FQNEAQ (reference sequence). CDR3 length: 13 residues. The CDR3 protein is CASSLGWEETQYF. Written as DNA, the CDR3 is TGTGCCAGCAGCTTAGGCTGGGAAGAGACCCAGTACTTC.

This chain links TRBV4-3 with TRBJ2-2; possibly TRBD1 for D (6 bases). Looked up from germline, CDR1 is LGHNA and CDR2 is YSLEER. Trimming took off 8 bases at V and 3 bases at J, with 10 bases between the two ends. The CDR3 sequence is 13 residues long. CDR3 amino acids: CASYRDDTGELFF. CDR3 bases: TGCGCCAGCTACAGGGACGACACCGGGGAGCTGTTTTTT.

The V gene is TRBV28, the J gene TRBJ2-7, with 7 bases matching TRBD1. After removal of 7 bases from V and 0 bases from J, the junction contained 6 bases not matched to a gene. CDR1 is MDHEN, CDR2 SYDVKM, per germline. The CDR3 loop spans 14 amino acids. The CDR3 sequence is CASTPTGPSYEQYF. CDR3 bases: TGTGCCAGCACGCCGACAGGGCCCTCCTACGAGCAGTACTTC.

This chain connects TRBV7-9 to TRBJ2-7; 7 positions match TRBD2. Germline trimming cut 1 base from V and 6 bases from J; bases unmatched to any gene: 9. This CDR3 spans 15 amino acids. Germline values: CDR1 SEHNR, CDR2 FQNEAQ (reference sequence). CDR3 sequence (DNA): TGTGCCAGCAGCTTAGTCGGTAGCGGGTTATTCGAGCAGTACTTC. This translates into CASSLVGSGLFEQYF.

This clone was seen only once. The rearrangement joins TRBV27 to TRBJ2-2, with 9 bases aligning to TRBD2. Germline V gene sequence: CDR1 MNHEY, CDR2 SMNVEV (reference sequence). V lost 2 bases, J lost 6 bases, and 16 bases stayed unmatched. The CDR3 sequence is 19 residues long. This CDR3 is CASSLHISLAGAGPGELFF. DNA of the CDR3: TGTGCCAGCAGTTTACACATCTCATTAGCGGGGGCCGGGCCCGGGGAGCTGTTTTTT.

J is TRBJ1-2 and V is TRBV4-3, with 9 bases identical to TRBD1. Germline V gene data show CDR1 as LGHNA and CDR2 as YSLEER. The trim removed 1 base at V and 4 bases at J, leaving 4 bases unmatched. The CDR3 contains 15 residues. As DNA, the CDR3 is TGCGCCAGCAGCCAAGGACAGGGGGGCATCTATGGCTACACCTTC. Residues: CASSQGQGGIYGYTF.

The V and J genes are TRBV4-3 and TRBJ1-1; unclear D gene. The CDR3 covers 14 residues. The V gene lost 3 bases and the J gene lost 3 bases, with 11 bases spanning the gap. In germline, CDR1 is LGHNA, CDR2 YSLEER. The DNA for the CDR3 is TGCGCCAGCAGCCATATTGAGGGTCACACTGAAGCTTTCTTT. Encoded protein: CASSHIEGHTEAFF.

This chain uses TRBV7-6 with TRBJ2-1; possibly TRBD2 for D (6 bases). V was cut by 6 bases and J by 4 bases, with 13 bases left in between. The CDR3 has 14 amino acids. CDR1 SGHVS and CDR2 FNYEAQ come from the germline V gene. The CDR3 spells CASSPGDFYNEQFF. The CDR3 DNA is TGTGCCAGCAGTCCGGGGGACTTTTACAATGAGCAGTTCTTC.

Of note for this clone: Other DNA sequences from this sample encode an identical CDR3 as well. This sequence joins TRBV27 and TRBJ2-7, with D uncertain. V gave up 6 bases and J gave up 3 bases, with 12 bases separating them. Per germline, CDR1 MNHEY and CDR2 SMNVEV (reference sequence). This CDR3 contains 13 residues. The DNA of the CDR3 is TGTGCCAGCAGCCTTGGCAGAAACTACGAGCAGTACTTC. Translated, it gives CASSLGRNYEQYF.

V is TRBV29-1 and J is TRBJ1-1; D call uncertain. CDR1 is SQVTM and CDR2 is ANQGSEA in the germline V gene. The CDR3 is 13 residues long. With 6 bases removed from V and 0 bases from J, the gap between germline ends came to 11 bases. CDR3 in DNA: TGCAGCGTCTATGAGAATATGAACACTGAAGCTTTCTTT. Translated: CSVYENMNTEAFF.

Details on this clone: This same CDR3 is encoded by further DNA sequences in the sample. The chain's CDR3 is CAWTPVGTEAFF. The CDR3 bases are TGTGCCTGGACCCCAGTGGGCACTGAAGCTTTCTTT. The V and J genes are TRBV30 and TRBJ1-1; D unclear. This CDR3 region has 12 residues. Germline V gene lookup returns CDR1 GTSNPN and CDR2 SVGIG (reference sequence). V was clipped by 4 bases and J by 4 bases, with 10 bases between them. The variable domain in full, with the rest retrieved from reference TRBV30 and TRBJ1-1, is SQTIHQWPATLVQPVGSPLSLECTVEGTSNPNLYWYRQAAGRGLQLLFYSVGIGQISSEVPQNLSASRPQDRQFILSSKKLLLSDSGFYLCAWTPVGTEAFFGQGTRLTVV.